The T cell receptor (beta chain) under discussion was sequenced for a study of blood T cell repertoires in COVID-19. The germline V gene encodes CDR1 KGHSH and CDR2 LQKENI. This CDR3 region has 14 residues. V gave up 5 bases and J gave up 3 bases; unmatched junction bases: 4. Original methodology: How many nucleated cells were present was estimated from reference gene primer amplification. The data were produced by immunoSEQ multiplex PCR, yet TCRdb's version contains in-frame clones alone and is incomplete. The DNA was the basis for D and trimming; V, J and clone size are from that table. Here the sample spans some 200,000 clones, over 75% being singletons. Recruits, aged roughly 18 to 89 years, lived in 24 US areas.

Sequencing was performed on PBMCs or T cells enriched from blood (not recorded which). This clonotype originated in a woman in her forties with acute COVID-19. This sequence joins TRBV18 and TRBJ2-7, with 10 bases lining up with TRBD1. CDR3 sequence (DNA): TGTGCCAGCTCAAACGACAGGGGGCTCTACGAGCAGTACTTC. Protein: CASSNDRGLYEQYF. The entire variable domain, with the rest obtained from reference TRBV18 and TRBJ2-7, is as follows: NAGVMQNPRHLVRRRGQEARLRCSPMKGHSHVYWYRQLPEEGLKFMVYLQKENIIDESGMPKERFSAEFPKEGPSILRIQQVVRGDSAAYFCASSNDRGLYEQYFGPGTRLTVT.